Listed here is a single T cell receptor (beta chain). The V and J ends lost 5 bases and 3 bases respectively, with 22 bases between them. There are 17 residues in the CDR3. Germline V gene lookup returns CDR1 LNHDA and CDR2 SQIVND (reference sequence). These data come from a study of blood T cell repertoires in COVID-19. Overall study: Researchers got acute and convalescent COVID-19 samples from the United States, Italy and Spain. In each case, the material was cDNA or gDNA derived from T cells, B-cell-depleted T cells, or PBMCs.

The study counted Cohort 3 donors as recovered given two negative PCRs, clearance, or symptom resolution. In the original analysis: The assay estimated nucleated cells by amplifying reference gene primers. Using immunoSEQ multiplex PCR, the repertoire was profiled, and TCRdb retains in-frame clones only, with some absent. V and J calls and clone size are as listed in that table; D and trimming were resolved from the DNA. The sample holds 200,000 to 250,000 clones, just under 85% seen once. The clonotype was recovered from a man aged 35 to 55 who had recovered from COVID-19. Sequencing was carried out using PBMCs or T cells enriched from blood (not recorded which). The chain joins TRBV19 to TRBJ1-2, with a tentative D call TRBD1 (6 bases). In DNA, the CDR3 is TGTGCCAGTAGTTCCTTAAGCTCTGGGGGCTCCCACTATGGCTACACCTTC. Translating it yields CASSSLSSGGSHYGYTF.